The 18 T cell receptor beta chains below come from one sample, sequenced in a study of Ad26.COV2.S vaccination and SARS-CoV-2 variants. Method: immunoSEQ multiplex PCR; TCRdb's copy keeps in-frame clones and lacks some. The sample lists approximately 410,000 clones; roughly 90% were seen once. Treatment given: 15 to 20 received Ad26.COV2.S at low or high dose, single or two shots; five or six received placebo; per-sample allocation not given. Following the first vaccine or placebo injection, samples were taken on day 63. Sequenced here: peripheral blood, sampled in a trial of Ad26.COV2.S vaccine versus placebo. Every receptor here comes from a person aged 18-60 years who received the Ad26.COV2.S COVID-19 vaccine or a placebo.

The chain uses TRBV28 and TRBJ1-6; D gene unclear. The germline V gene has CDR1 MDHEN and CDR2 SYDVKM. There are 14 residues in the CDR3. V was pared by 2 bases and J by 4 bases, with 6 bases between. CDR3 sequence reads: CASSLNQYNSPLHF. The CDR3 bases are TGTGCCAGCAGTTTAAACCAATATAATTCACCCCTCCACTTT.

This clone was detected once. The genes are TRBV7-2 and TRBJ2-7; unclear D gene. CDR3 size: 14 residues. CDR1 is SGHTA and CDR2 is FQGNSA in the germline V gene. V was shortened by 1 base and J by 6 bases, with 13 bases between the two germline ends. Written as DNA, the CDR3 is TGTGCCAGCAGCTTAGTTTCTCTCATCGGCGAGCAGTACTTC. Translating gives CASSLVSLIGEQYF.

This clone was picked up a small number of times. V gene TRBV29-1 combines with J gene TRBJ2-1, with D possibly matching TRBD1 (6 bases). This CDR3 contains 13 residues. The germline gives CDR1 SQVTM, CDR2 ANQGSEA. Trimming stripped 3 bases from V and 3 bases from J, with 9 bases between. The CDR3 region has the DNA TGCAGCGTTGAGTCAGGGGTCTACAATGAGCAGTTCTTC. It encodes CSVESGVYNEQFF.

The rearrangement links TRBV6-6 to TRBJ1-1, with D hard to call. The CDR3 is 13 residues long. Trimming left V 6 bases short and J 1 base short, with 9 bases between. Germline V gives CDR1 MNHNY, CDR2 SVGAGI (reference sequence). CDR3 sequence (DNA): TGTGCCAGCAGCGGACGTCAGAACACTGAAGCTTTCTTT. Translated, it gives CASSGRQNTEAFF.

This sequence joins TRBV5-4 and TRBJ2-3, with TRBD2 identical over 12 bases. The CDR3 covers 16 residues. Trimming at V came to 0 bases and at J to 4 bases, leaving 3 bases not matched to a gene. Germline V gene lookup returns CDR1 SGHNT and CDR2 YYREEE (reference sequence). CDR3 DNA sequence: TGTGCCAGCAGCTTGGGACTAGCGGGGGCCGCAGATACGCAGTATTTT. It is translated as CASSLGLAGAADTQYF.

The rearrangement uses TRBV28 and TRBJ2-3; tentative D call: TRBD2 (6 bases). The CDR3 extends over 15 amino acids. Germline V gene data show CDR1 as MDHEN and CDR2 as SYDVKM. Deletions cut 3 bases from V and 2 bases from J, with 12 bases between. The CDR3 DNA sequence: TGTGCCAGCAGTTTCCCCCAGGGACTCACAGATACGCAGTATTTT. Translation gives CASSFPQGLTDTQYF.

J is TRBJ1-5 and V is TRBV7-9; maybe TRBD1 (6 bases). The V gene's germline CDR1 is SEHNR and CDR2 FQNEAQ (reference sequence). The V end lost 6 bases, the J end lost 5 bases, and 11 bases lay between the germline ends. CDR3 length: 13 amino acids. CDR3 in DNA: TGTGCCAGCAGTTTTAAGGGGGATCAGCCCCAGCATTTT. It yields the protein CASSFKGDQPQHF. The complete variable domain, with remaining parts taken from reference TRBV7-9 and TRBJ1-5, reads DTGVSQNPRHKITKRGQNVTFRCDPISEHNRLYWYRQTLGQGPEFLTYFQNEAQLEKSRLLSDRFSAERPKGSFSTLEIQRTEQGDSAMYLCASSFKGDQPQHFGDGTRLSIL.

The chain has TRBV5-6 and TRBJ2-3; 8 bases are shared with TRBD1. In germline, CDR1 is SGHDT, CDR2 YYEEEE. Trimming removed 0 bases from V and 1 base from J; junction bases left unmatched: 1. The CDR3 runs to 15 residues. The CDR3 loop is CASSLATGGTDTQYF. In DNA form, the CDR3 reads TGTGCCAGCAGCTTGGCGACAGGGGGCACAGATACGCAGTATTTT.

The J gene is TRBJ1-5, the V gene TRBV5-1; 7 bases are a match to TRBD1. CDR3 size: 14 residues. The germline V gene encodes CDR1 SGHRS and CDR2 YFSETQ. Germline trimming cut 4 bases from V and 4 bases from J; bases unmatched to any gene: 5. The CDR3 region is CASSAGQENQPQHF. The CDR3 DNA reads as TGCGCCAGCAGCGCTGGACAGGAGAATCAGCCCCAGCATTTT.

The chain uses TRBV5-1 and TRBJ2-7, with 7 bases identical to TRBD1. The V segment lost 4 bases and the J segment 6 bases; nucleotides outside the gene matches: 10. The CDR3 length is 14 residues. Per germline, CDR1 SGHRS and CDR2 YFSETQ. CDR3 in amino acids: CASSPGQANAEQYF. In DNA form, the CDR3 reads TGCGCCAGCAGCCCCGGACAGGCCAACGCCGAGCAGTACTTC.

This chain links TRBV14 with TRBJ2-3; 11 nucleotides line up with TRBD1. In germline, CDR1 is SGHDN, CDR2 FVKESK. The CDR3 sequence is 15 residues long. The J segment lost 6 bases and the V segment lost 2 bases, leaving 4 bases of the junction unmatched. This chain's CDR3 is CASSQRTGGRDTQYF. The CDR3, as DNA: TGTGCCAGCAGCCAAAGGACAGGGGGCAGGGATACGCAGTATTTT.

The chain links TRBV5-1 to TRBJ2-7; perhaps TRBD2 as D (5 bases). Trimming took off 2 bases at V and 7 bases at J, with 19 bases between the two ends. CDR1 is SGHRS and CDR2 is YFSETQ in the germline V gene. CDR3 size: 15 residues. The CDR3 DNA reads TGCGCCAGCAGCTTAGCCCCGACGGGGTTGGGAGAGCAGTACTTC. This gives the protein CASSLAPTGLGEQYF. Full variable domain (missing parts from reference TRBV5-1 and TRBJ2-7): KAGVTQTPRYLIKTRGQQVTLSCSPISGHRSVSWYQQTPGQGLQFLFEYFSETQRNKGNFPGRFSGRQFSNSRSEMNVSTLELGDSALYLCASSLAPTGLGEQYFGPGTRLTVT.

This clone was counted only a few times. This rearrangement joins TRBV7-3 to TRBJ1-1; tentatively, D is TRBD1 (5 bases). Germline-derived CDR1 and CDR2 are SGHTA and FQGTGA. The CDR3 totals 13 residues. Deletions cut 3 bases from V and 1 base from J, with 6 bases between. CDR3 loop: CASSFGGNTEAFF. The CDR3 nucleotides are TGTGCCAGCAGCTTTGGGGGGAACACTGAAGCTTTCTTT.

This chain joins TRBV5-1 and TRBJ2-5; 7 nucleotides align to TRBD1. V lost 7 bases and J lost 0; bases outside the gene matches: 9. The CDR3 runs 15 residues. Germline loops: CDR1 SGHRS, CDR2 YFSETQ. CDR3 loop: CASQEGGRYQETQYF. In nucleotides, the CDR3 is TGCGCCAGCCAAGAAGGGGGCAGGTACCAAGAGACCCAGTACTTC.

The chain has TRBV7-6 and TRBJ1-1, with D unclear. Trimming took off 5 bases at V and 1 base at J, with 8 bases between the two ends. Per the germline V gene, CDR1 is SGHVS and CDR2 is FNYEAQ. The CDR3 loop spans 13 amino acids. The CDR3 bases are TGTGCCAGCAGCGGGTACAGGAACACTGAAGCTTTCTTT. The encoded protein is CASSGYRNTEAFF. Full variable domain (missing parts from reference TRBV7-6 and TRBJ1-1): GAGVSQSPRYKVTKRGQDVALRCDPISGHVSLYWYRQALGQGPEFLTYFNYEAQQDKSGLPNDRFSAERPEGSISTLTIQRTEQRDSAMYRCASSGYRNTEAFFGQGTRLTVV.

The V gene is TRBV19, the J gene TRBJ1-6; the match to TRBD1 covers 7 bases. CDR3 length: 15 amino acids. Per germline, CDR1 LNHDA and CDR2 SQIVND (reference sequence). V lost 5 bases and J lost 5; bases outside the gene matches: 6. In DNA, the CDR3 is TGTGCCAGTAGTTTCGGACAGGCCCATAATTCACCCCTCCACTTT. Amino acids: CASSFGQAHNSPLHF.

This clone was picked up one time. The rearrangement joins TRBV5-4 to TRBJ2-5; 7 bases line up with TRBD1. The V gene end was trimmed by 3 bases and the J gene end by 2 bases; junction bases not matched to a gene: 7. Germline V gene data show CDR1 as SGHNT and CDR2 as YYREEE (reference sequence). This CDR3 is built from 15 residues. This CDR3 reads CASSSGQVGQETQYF. In nucleotides, the CDR3 is TGTGCCAGCAGCTCCGGACAGGTGGGACAAGAGACCCAGTACTTC.

DNA of the CDR3: TGCGCCAGCAGCCAAGCTTCTAACGGAAACACCGGGGAGCTGTTTTTT. It yields the protein CASSQASNGNTGELFF. This chain connects TRBV4-1 to TRBJ2-2, with D unresolved. V lost 1 base and J 2 bases, leaving 11 bases between the germline ends. This CDR3 region has 16 residues. The germline CDR1 and CDR2 sequences are MGHRA and YSYEKL.